This T cell receptor beta chain appears in the sequencing data of a study of cytotoxic CD8 clonotypes in ibrutinib-treated CLL. Across the study: Mean values per sample were around 250,000 productive templates and under 100,000 productive rearrangements. Regarding the study as a whole: Baseline levels were approached again at progression, after clonality had risen at ibrutinib response.

The CDR3 is 15 residues long. Germline CDR1 SGHRS, CDR2 YFSETQ. V gave up 0 bases and J gave up 4 bases; unmatched junction bases: 4. The method was immunoSEQ multiplex PCR; TCRdb's version includes in-frame clones alone and lacks a portion of them. Of about 140,000 clones listed, more than 70% were seen once; the top ten hold about 7.6%. Regarding this clone: Its antigen is not identified.

The TCR beta libraries used 1.5 to 2 micrograms of genomic DNA that came from cryopreserved PBMCs. This receptor was taken from a human donor with chronic lymphocytic leukemia. The gene calls are TRBV5-1 and TRBJ2-1, with 7 bases lining up with TRBD1. The sample was PBMCs, taken after 36 months of ibrutinib treatment. The CDR3 bases are TGCGCCAGCAGCTTGGAAAGGGGGCGATACAATGAGCAGTTCTTC. Translating gives CASSLERGRYNEQFF.